Below are 24 T cell receptor beta chains sequenced from a single sample in a study of cytotoxic CD8 clonotypes in ibrutinib-treated CLL. TCRdb's table, derived via immunoSEQ multiplex PCR, lists solely in-frame clones and lacks some. This sample has some 43,000 clones, with about 70% found just once. Sequencing was performed on PBMCs, taken after 12 months of ibrutinib treatment. The receptors derive from a human donor with chronic lymphocytic leukemia.

This chain links TRBV5-6 with TRBJ2-2; D gene uncertain. The CDR3 contains 14 residues. The germline V gene encodes CDR1 SGHDT and CDR2 YYEEEE. With 1 base removed from V and 5 bases from J, the gap between germline ends came to 9 bases. CDR3 region: CASSLPPATGELFF. The CDR3 bases are TGTGCCAGCAGCTTGCCCCCGGCGACCGGGGAGCTGTTTTTT.

This clone was detected a few times. The chain recombines TRBV28 with TRBJ1-6, with 11 bases lining up with TRBD1. Losses at the gene ends were 7 bases for V and 13 bases for J; bases not matched to a gene: 15. CDR1 is MDHEN, CDR2 SYDVKM, per germline. This CDR3 region has 16 residues. The CDR3 bases are TGTGCCAGCAAGTCGGGGGTGGGACAGGGGGTTTGGCCCCTCCACTTT. This sequence encodes CASKSGVGQGVWPLHF.

The chain carries TRBV28 and TRBJ2-6, with D unresolved. Trimming stripped 3 bases from V and 0 bases from J, with 9 bases between. The germline CDR1 and CDR2 sequences are MDHEN and SYDVKM. The CDR3 runs 16 residues. The CDR3 loop is CASSFQFGSGANVLTF. The CDR3 DNA is TGTGCCAGCAGTTTTCAGTTCGGCTCTGGGGCCAACGTCCTGACTTTC.

The rearrangement links TRBV11-1 to TRBJ2-7; TRBD2 agrees at 13 bases. Germline values: CDR1 SGHAT, CDR2 FQDESV (reference sequence). CDR3 size: 18 residues. V trimming: 5 bases; J trimming: 2 bases; junction bases outside the gene matches: 12. The CDR3 nucleotides are TGTGCCAGCAGCCAACTAGCGGGGGGGCCGCTCAAAACCTACGAGCAGTACTTC. Residues: CASSQLAGGPLKTYEQYF.

V gene TRBV6-6 combines with J gene TRBJ1-3; D unresolved. V lost 5 bases, J lost 4 bases, and 6 bases lay in between. Per germline, CDR1 MNHNY and CDR2 SVGAGI (reference sequence). The CDR3 consists of 12 residues. The CDR3 DNA reads as TGTGCCAGCAGTAACCTAGGAAACACCATATATTTT. Encoded protein: CASSNLGNTIYF.

The chain couples TRBV15 to TRBJ1-1; no reliable D call. Looked up from germline, CDR1 is LNHNV and CDR2 is YYDKDF (reference sequence). V lost 3 bases, J lost 5 bases, and 13 bases lay in between. CDR3 size: 14 residues. CDR3 sequence reads: CATSREGGGTEAFF. The DNA for the CDR3 is TGTGCCACCAGCAGGGAAGGCGGAGGGACTGAAGCTTTCTTT.

The DNA of the CDR3 is TGCGCCAGCAGCTTGGCTCCGGGGGCTAGCGGGGGGCCCCACGAGCAGTACTTC. This codes for CASSLAPGASGGPHEQYF. V is TRBV5-1 and J is TRBJ2-7; 11 bases are a match to TRBD2. The CDR3 sequence is 18 residues long. Germline CDR1 and CDR2: SGHRS and YFSETQ. V dropped 0 bases and J dropped 5; count of bases not matched to a gene: 13.

This rearrangement joins TRBV6-1 to TRBJ1-6; D is unresolved. The length of the CDR3 is 15 residues. The germline V and J ends were trimmed by 4 bases and 3 bases, with 10 bases remaining between them. The V gene's germline CDR1 is MNHNS and CDR2 SASEGT. This CDR3 is CASSALEGYNSPLHF. The CDR3, as DNA: TGTGCCAGCAGTGCCCTAGAGGGCTATAATTCACCCCTCCACTTT.

This chain joins TRBV30 and TRBJ2-1; possibly TRBD2 for D (6 bases). The germline V gene encodes CDR1 GTSNPN and CDR2 SVGIG (reference sequence). The CDR3 covers 15 residues. V lost 3 bases to trimming and J lost 2 bases, with 14 bases between them. CDR3 nucleotide sequence: TGTGCCTGGAGAGTGTTGGGGGGAGCCTACAATGAGCAGTTCTTC. Translating gives CAWRVLGGAYNEQFF.

This clone was detected only a few times. The genes are TRBV11-2 and TRBJ1-2, with 7 positions matching TRBD1. The CDR3 has 15 amino acids. V dropped 1 base and J dropped 8; count of bases not matched to a gene: 10. Germline V gives CDR1 SGHAT, CDR2 FQNNGV. The CDR3 here is CASSLGVQGSGGYTF. CDR3 bases: TGTGCCAGCAGCTTAGGGGTACAGGGGTCGGGCGGCTACACCTTC.

Worth noting for this clone: Other DNA variants within this sample encode the same CDR3. This rearrangement joins TRBV5-1 to TRBJ2-1; D may match TRBD1 or TRBD2 (6 bases each). CDR3 length equals 14 residues. The V and J ends lost 2 bases and 4 bases respectively, with 10 bases between them. Per germline, CDR1 SGHRS and CDR2 YFSETQ. This CDR3 reads CASSLGGGYNEQFF. The CDR3 nucleotides read TGCGCCAGCAGCTTAGGGGGAGGATACAATGAGCAGTTCTTC.

The genes are TRBV6-4 and TRBJ2-7, with D maybe TRBD1 (6 bases). Germline V gene sequence: CDR1 MRHNA, CDR2 SNTAGT. Trimming stripped 8 bases from V and 8 bases from J, with 10 bases between. This CDR3 comprises 10 residues. CDR3 residues: CASPGGKQYF. The CDR3 nucleotides read TGTGCCAGCCCTGGGGGCAAGCAGTACTTC.

This chain joins TRBV19 and TRBJ1-2; TRBD1 is a possible D gene (5 bases). CDR3 length: 16 amino acids. With 4 bases removed from V and 0 bases from J, the gap between germline ends came to 15 bases. From germline, CDR1 is LNHDA and CDR2 SQIVND (reference sequence). In nucleotides, the CDR3 is TGTGCCAGTAGTACGCAGTGGGACCTAACTAACTATGGCTACACCTTC. Encoded protein: CASSTQWDLTNYGYTF.

The chain joins TRBV29-1 to TRBJ1-5; 7 nucleotides align to TRBD1. V gave up 4 bases and J gave up 3 bases; unmatched junction bases: 3. The CDR3 spans 13 residues. In germline, CDR1 is SQVTM, CDR2 ANQGSEA. The CDR3 here is CSVGGTVNQPQHF. The CDR3 DNA sequence: TGCAGCGTTGGGGGGACAGTCAATCAGCCCCAGCATTTT.

The chain recombines TRBV27 with TRBJ2-3; D is ambiguous. This CDR3 has 13 residues. Germline lookup yields CDR1 MNHEY and CDR2 SMNVEV (reference sequence). The V end lost 6 bases, the J end lost 1 base, and 8 bases lay between the germline ends. CDR3: CASSYYGTDTQYF. DNA of the CDR3: TGTGCCAGCAGCTACTATGGCACAGATACGCAGTATTTT.

The chain joins TRBV27 to TRBJ1-2; 7 nucleotides align to TRBD1. There are 14 residues in the CDR3. J gave up 4 bases and V 2 bases, and 4 bases lay outside the gene matches. Germline CDR1 and CDR2: MNHEY and SMNVEV (reference sequence). Here the CDR3 DNA reads TGTGCCAGCAGTTTAAAAGGGGGCAGCTATGGCTACACCTTC. Translation gives CASSLKGGSYGYTF.

The genes are TRBV27 and TRBJ2-7; the match to TRBD1 covers 8 bases. The CDR3 extends over 15 amino acids. J lost 3 bases, V lost 3 bases, and 7 bases had no gene match. Germline CDR1 reads MNHEY; CDR2 reads SMNVEV (reference sequence). Written as DNA, the CDR3 is TGTGCCAGCAGTTTCCTCGGACAGGGAGACTACGAGCAGTACTTC. Its protein is CASSFLGQGDYEQYF.

J is TRBJ1-6 and V is TRBV7-2; D possibly corresponds to TRBD1 (6 bases). Germline lookup yields CDR1 SGHTA and CDR2 FQGNSA. This CDR3 comprises 17 residues. Trimming took off 5 bases at V and 2 bases at J, with 16 bases between the two ends. The CDR3 here is CASSTLDSHPYNSPLHF. The CDR3 DNA follows: TGTGCCAGCAGCACTTTGGACAGCCATCCCTATAATTCACCCCTCCACTTT.

The table lists this clone with a few counts. The rearrangement joins TRBV29-1 to TRBJ1-2, with 11 bases lining up with TRBD1. Germline V lookup: CDR1 SQVTM, CDR2 ANQGSEA. The CDR3 is 13 residues long. J lost 6 bases, V lost 6 bases, and 6 bases had no gene match. The CDR3 DNA is TGCAGCGTAGGGACAGGGGGAGTAAATGGCTACACCTTC. Translated, it gives CSVGTGGVNGYTF.

The chain joins TRBV15 to TRBJ1-5; TRBD1 aligns across 7 bases. The CDR3 totals 13 residues. Germline assignment: CDR1 LNHNV and CDR2 YYDKDF (reference sequence). V was pared by 9 bases and J by 0 bases, with 2 bases of the junction left unmatched. CDR3 DNA: TGTGCCACTAGGGACAGTAGCAATCAGCCCCAGCATTTT. It translates to CATRDSSNQPQHF. Full variable domain (missing parts from reference TRBV15 and TRBJ1-5): DAMVIQNPRYQVTQFGKPVTLSCSQTLNHNVMYWYQQKSSQAPKLLFHYYDKDFNNEADTPDNFQSRRPNTSFCFLDIRSPGLGDTAMYLCATRDSSNQPQHFGDGTRLSIL.

This clone was seen a handful of times. The gene calls are TRBV6-5 and TRBJ1-5, with TRBD1 identical over 8 bases. There are 16 residues in the CDR3. V was clipped by 4 bases and J by 3 bases; unmatched bases: 8. CDR1 is MNHEY and CDR2 is SVGAGI in the germline V gene. DNA for the CDR3: TGTGCCAGCAGTTCCCTCCGGGACAGGCTCAATCAGCCCCAGCATTTT. Amino acids: CASSSLRDRLNQPQHF.

This clone was counted once. The chain combines TRBV7-8 with TRBJ1-6; 8 bases are a match to TRBD1. V was pared by 5 bases and J by 10 bases, with 7 bases of the junction left unmatched. From germline, CDR1 is SGHVS and CDR2 FQNEAQ. The CDR3 contains 14 residues. CDR3 coding DNA: TGTGCCAGCAGCACGGACAGGGTTTGGTCACCCCTCCACTTT. Translating it yields CASSTDRVWSPLHF.

The J gene is TRBJ2-3, the V gene TRBV6-1, with TRBD2 matching over 9 bases. The V gene's germline CDR1 is MNHNS and CDR2 SASEGT. V lost 0 bases and J lost 2; bases outside the gene matches: 6. The CDR3 runs to 17 residues. DNA of the CDR3: TGTGCCAGCAGTGAAGCCCCTAGCGGGGTCTACACAGATACGCAGTATTTT. The encoded protein is CASSEAPSGVYTDTQYF.

The gene calls are TRBV7-9 and TRBJ2-7, with 9 nucleotides matching TRBD1. The CDR3 length is 17 residues. Trimming removed 3 bases from V and 3 bases from J; junction bases left unmatched: 12. Looked up from germline, CDR1 is SEHNR and CDR2 is FQNEAQ (reference sequence). This chain's CDR3 is CASSLFPPRDRVYEQYF. The CDR3, as DNA: TGTGCCAGCAGCTTGTTCCCCCCTCGGGACAGGGTCTACGAGCAGTACTTC.